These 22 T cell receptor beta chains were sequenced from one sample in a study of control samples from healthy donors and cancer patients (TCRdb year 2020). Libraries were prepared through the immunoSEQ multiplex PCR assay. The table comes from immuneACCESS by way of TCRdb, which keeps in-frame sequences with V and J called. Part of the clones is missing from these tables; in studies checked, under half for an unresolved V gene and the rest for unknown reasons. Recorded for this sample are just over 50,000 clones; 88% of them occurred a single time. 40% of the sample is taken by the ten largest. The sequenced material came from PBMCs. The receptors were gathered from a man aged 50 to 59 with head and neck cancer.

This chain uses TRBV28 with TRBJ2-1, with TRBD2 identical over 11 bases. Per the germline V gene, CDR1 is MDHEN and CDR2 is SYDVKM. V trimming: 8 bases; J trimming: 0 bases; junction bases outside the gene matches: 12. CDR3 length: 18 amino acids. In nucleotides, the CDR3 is TGTGCCAGCCCCCCTGGGGGACTAGCGGCGAGCTCCTACAATGAGCAGTTCTTC. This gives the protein CASPPGGLAASSYNEQFF.

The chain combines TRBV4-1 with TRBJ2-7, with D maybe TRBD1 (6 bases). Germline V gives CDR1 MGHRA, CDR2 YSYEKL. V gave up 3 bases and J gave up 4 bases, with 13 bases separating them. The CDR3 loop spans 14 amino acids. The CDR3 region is CASSQGVGGYEQYF. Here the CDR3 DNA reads TGCGCCAGCAGCCAGGGGGTAGGGGGTTACGAGCAGTACTTC.

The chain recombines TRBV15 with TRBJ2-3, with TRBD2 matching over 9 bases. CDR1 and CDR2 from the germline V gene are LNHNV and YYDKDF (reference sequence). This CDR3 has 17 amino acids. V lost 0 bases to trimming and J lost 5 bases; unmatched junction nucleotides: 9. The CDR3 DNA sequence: TGTGCCACCAGCAGAGATTGGAGCGGGGGGCAGGAAGATACGCAGTATTTT. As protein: CATSRDWSGGQEDTQYF. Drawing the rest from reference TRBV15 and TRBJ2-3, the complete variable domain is DAMVIQNPRYQVTQFGKPVTLSCSQTLNHNVMYWYQQKSSQAPKLLFHYYDKDFNNEADTPDNFQSRRPNTSFCFLDIRSPGLGDTAMYLCATSRDWSGGQEDTQYFGPGTRLTVL.

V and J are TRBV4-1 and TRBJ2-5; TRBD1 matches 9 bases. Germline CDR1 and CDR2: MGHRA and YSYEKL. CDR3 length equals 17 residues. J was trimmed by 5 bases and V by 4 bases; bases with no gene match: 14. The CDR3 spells CASSPTGQGIFGETQYF. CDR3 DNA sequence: TGCGCCAGCAGCCCTACGGGACAGGGAATTTTCGGGGAGACCCAGTACTTC.

The CDR3 DNA follows: TGCGCCAGCAGCCAAGCCCAGGGAGGAGGCACTGAAGCTTTCTTT. It yields the protein CASSQAQGGGTEAFF. This sequence joins TRBV4-3 and TRBJ1-1; D is perhaps TRBD1 (5 bases). This CDR3 region has 15 residues. The germline V gene encodes CDR1 LGHNA and CDR2 YSLEER. V lost 1 base and J 4 bases, leaving 13 bases between the germline ends.

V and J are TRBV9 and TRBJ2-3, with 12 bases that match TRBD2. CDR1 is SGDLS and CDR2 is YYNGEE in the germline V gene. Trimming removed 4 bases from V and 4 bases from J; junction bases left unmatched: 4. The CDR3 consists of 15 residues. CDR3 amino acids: CASSPTSGRADTQYF. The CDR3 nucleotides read TGTGCCAGCAGCCCGACTAGCGGGAGAGCAGATACGCAGTATTTT. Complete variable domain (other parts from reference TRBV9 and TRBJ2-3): DSGVTQTPKHLITATGQRVTLRCSPRSGDLSVYWYQQSLDQGLQFLIQYYNGEERAKGNILERFSAQQFPDLHSELNLSSLELGDSALYFCASSPTSGRADTQYFGPGTRLTVL.

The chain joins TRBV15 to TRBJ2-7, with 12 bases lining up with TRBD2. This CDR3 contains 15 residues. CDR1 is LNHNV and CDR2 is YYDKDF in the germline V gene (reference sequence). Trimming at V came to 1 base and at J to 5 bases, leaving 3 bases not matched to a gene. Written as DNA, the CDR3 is TGTGCCACCAGCAGAGCCCGACTAGCGGGAGACGAGCAGTACTTC. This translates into CATSRARLAGDEQYF.

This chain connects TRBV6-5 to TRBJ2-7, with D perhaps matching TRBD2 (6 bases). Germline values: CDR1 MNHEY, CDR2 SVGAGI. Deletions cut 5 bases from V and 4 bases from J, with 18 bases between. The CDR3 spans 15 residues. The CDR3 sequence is CASSRRTGEGYEQYF. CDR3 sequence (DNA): TGTGCCAGCAGTCGAAGGACGGGGGAAGGTTACGAGCAGTACTTC.

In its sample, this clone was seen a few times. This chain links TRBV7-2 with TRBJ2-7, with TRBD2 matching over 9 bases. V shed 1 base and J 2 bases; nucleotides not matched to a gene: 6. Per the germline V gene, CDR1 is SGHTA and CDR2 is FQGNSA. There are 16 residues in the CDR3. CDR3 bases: TGTGCCAGCAGCTTAGGTCCAGCGGGAGGACCCTACGAGCAGTACTTC. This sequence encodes CASSLGPAGGPYEQYF.

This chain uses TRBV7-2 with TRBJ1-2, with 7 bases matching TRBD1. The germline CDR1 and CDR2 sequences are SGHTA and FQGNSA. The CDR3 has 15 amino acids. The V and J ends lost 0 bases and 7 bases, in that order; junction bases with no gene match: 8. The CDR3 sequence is CASSLAEGAIGGYTF. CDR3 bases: TGTGCCAGCAGCTTAGCGGAGGGGGCGATCGGTGGCTACACCTTC.

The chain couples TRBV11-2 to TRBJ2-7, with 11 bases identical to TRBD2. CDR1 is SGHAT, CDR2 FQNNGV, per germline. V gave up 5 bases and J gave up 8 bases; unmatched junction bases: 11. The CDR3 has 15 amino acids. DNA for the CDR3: TGTGCCAGCAGCGCGTCCGGGACTAGCGGTACCCAGCAGTACTTC. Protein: CASSASGTSGTQQYF.

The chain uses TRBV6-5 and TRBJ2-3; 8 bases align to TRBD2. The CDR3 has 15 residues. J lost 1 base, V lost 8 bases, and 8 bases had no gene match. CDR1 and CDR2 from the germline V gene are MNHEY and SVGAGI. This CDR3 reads CASSEAGAGTDTQYF. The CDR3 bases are TGTGCCAGCTCCGAAGCGGGGGCGGGCACAGATACGCAGTATTTT.

CDR3 loop: CASSHGRQGRNEKLFF. CDR3 DNA sequence: TGTGCCAGCAGCCACGGCCGACAGGGCCGAAATGAAAAACTGTTTTTT. The gene calls are TRBV28 and TRBJ1-4, with TRBD1 identical over 7 bases. Germline trimming cut 6 bases from V and 5 bases from J; bases unmatched to any gene: 12. CDR1 is MDHEN and CDR2 is SYDVKM in the germline V gene. This CDR3 is built from 16 residues.

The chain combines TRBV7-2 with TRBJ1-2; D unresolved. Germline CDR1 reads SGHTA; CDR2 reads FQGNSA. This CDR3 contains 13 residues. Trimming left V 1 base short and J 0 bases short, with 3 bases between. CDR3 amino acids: CASSLDSNYGYTF. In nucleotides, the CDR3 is TGTGCCAGCAGCTTAGATTCTAACTATGGCTACACCTTC. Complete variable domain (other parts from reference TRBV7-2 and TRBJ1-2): GAGVSQSPSNKVTEKGKDVELRCDPISGHTALYWYRQSLGQGLEFLIYFQGNSAPDKSGLPSDRFSAERTGGSVSTLTIQRTQQEDSAVYLCASSLDSNYGYTFGSGTRLTVV.

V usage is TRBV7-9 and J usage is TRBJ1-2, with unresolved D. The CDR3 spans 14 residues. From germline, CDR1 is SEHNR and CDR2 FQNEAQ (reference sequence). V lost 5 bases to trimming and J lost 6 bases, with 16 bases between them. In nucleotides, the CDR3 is TGTGCCAGCAGCCAAGGATCCCGGTACGATGGCTACACCTTC. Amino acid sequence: CASSQGSRYDGYTF.

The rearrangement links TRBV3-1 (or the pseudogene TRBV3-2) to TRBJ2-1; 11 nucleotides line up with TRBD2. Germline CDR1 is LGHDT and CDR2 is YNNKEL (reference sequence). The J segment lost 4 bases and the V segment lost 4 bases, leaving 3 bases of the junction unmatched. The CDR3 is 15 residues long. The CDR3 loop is CASSPGTSGYNEQFF. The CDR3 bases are TGTGCCAGCAGCCCCGGGACTAGCGGTTACAATGAGCAGTTCTTC.

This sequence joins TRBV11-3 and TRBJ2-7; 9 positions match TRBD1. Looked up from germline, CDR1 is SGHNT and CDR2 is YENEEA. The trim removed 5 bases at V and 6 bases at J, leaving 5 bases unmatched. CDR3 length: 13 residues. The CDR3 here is CASSRDRVAEQYF. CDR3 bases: TGTGCCAGCAGCCGGGACAGGGTAGCCGAGCAGTACTTC.

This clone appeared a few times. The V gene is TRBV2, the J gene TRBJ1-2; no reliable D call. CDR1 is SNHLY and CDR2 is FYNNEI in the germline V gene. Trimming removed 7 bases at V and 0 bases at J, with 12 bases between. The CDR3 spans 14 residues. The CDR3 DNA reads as TGTGCCAGCAAACCTGGATGGGCTAACTATGGCTACACCTTC. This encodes CASKPGWANYGYTF.

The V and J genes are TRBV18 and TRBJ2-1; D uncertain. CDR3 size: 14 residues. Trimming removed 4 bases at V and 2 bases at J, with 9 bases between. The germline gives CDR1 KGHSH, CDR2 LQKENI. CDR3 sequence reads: CASSQGNAYNEQFF. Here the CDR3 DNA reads TGTGCCAGCTCACAGGGAAACGCCTACAATGAGCAGTTCTTC.

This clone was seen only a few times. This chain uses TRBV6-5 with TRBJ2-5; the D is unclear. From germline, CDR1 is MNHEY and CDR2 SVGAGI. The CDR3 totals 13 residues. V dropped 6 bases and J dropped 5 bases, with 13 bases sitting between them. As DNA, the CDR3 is TGTGCCAGCAGCCTGACCTGGTCGGAGACCCAGTACTTC. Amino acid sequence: CASSLTWSETQYF.

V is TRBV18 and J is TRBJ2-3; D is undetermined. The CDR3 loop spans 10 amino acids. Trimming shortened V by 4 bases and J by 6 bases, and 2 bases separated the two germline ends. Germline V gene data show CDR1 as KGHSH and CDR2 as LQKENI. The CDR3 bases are TGTGCCAGCTCACGGGATACGCAGTATTTT. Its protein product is CASSRDTQYF.

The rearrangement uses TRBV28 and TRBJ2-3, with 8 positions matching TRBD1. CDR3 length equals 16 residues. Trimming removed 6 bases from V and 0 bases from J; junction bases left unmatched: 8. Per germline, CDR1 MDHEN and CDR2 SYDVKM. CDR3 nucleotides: TGTGCCAGCAGCCCCCCCCGACAGGGGAGCACAGATACGCAGTATTTT. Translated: CASSPPRQGSTDTQYF.